This T cell receptor (beta chain) emerged from a study of T cells in Graves' hyperthyroidism and ophthalmopathy (dated by TCRdb to between 2017 and 2020). In terms of the full investigation: Peripheral blood was sampled at the time of initial diagnosis, prior to any treatment. TCR V-J signatures able to tell the groups apart were searched for in a discovery cohort of around 95 patients, of whom around 42 had Graves' ophthalmopathy and about 60 had stable Graves' hyperthyroidism. Prospective prediction of ophthalmopathy was tested in an independent validation cohort of fewer than 20 hyperthyroidism patients and some 17 patients who later progressed to ophthalmopathy. For training and testing, the 100 or so patients in the discovery cohort were randomly divided in a 7:3 ratio. Thyroid tissue and blood T-cell repertoires from about six Graves' hyperthyroidism patients were also compared in the study. After blood sampling, hyperthyroidism patients were treated with methimazole at a starting dose of 30 mg daily, and ophthalmopathy patients were treated with high-dose intravenous methylprednisolone. The paper describes TCR Vbeta CDR3 sequencing of 140 or so peripheral blood samples, made up of about 40 ophthalmopathy patients, around 78 hyperthyroidism patients and 17 progressor patients. Here is what the overall study found, with its caveats: In validation, the model predicted progression to ophthalmopathy with 55% to 71% sensitivity and about 73% specificity, a median of approximately 6.5 months before onset. A model built on a 13 V-J signature distinguished ophthalmopathy from stable hyperthyroidism, reaching roughly 88% sensitivity and around 81% specificity in cross-validation and 80%/75% in testing. Most expanded thyroid clonotypes (frequency above 0.001) were also detected in blood, a finding suggesting that blood repertoires may reflect thyroid immune responses. Sample size was not statistically predetermined, and blinding of investigators to group allocation was not performed.

Stable Graves' hyperthyroidism was defined as no progression to ophthalmopathy during 18 months of follow-up. Hyperthyroidism patients were newly diagnosed, had a disease duration of under 2 months, and were aged 18 to 65 years. The study excluded patients with uncontrolled infections, other autoimmune diseases, pregnancy or lactation. Diagnoses were established on the basis of clinical symptoms, serum thyroxine and TRAb, thyroid ultrasound, and orbital computed tomography. PBMCs were separated from roughly 10 ml of fresh peripheral blood using Ficoll-Paque density gradient centrifugation. Total RNA was extracted using Trizol reagent, and RNA quality was assessed on an Agilent 2100 Bioanalyzer. Its CDR3 holds 13 amino acids, cysteine through phenylalanine. Here the CDR3 DNA is all that survives: 39 bases in frame from base 1. Trimming at the junction amounts to 5 bases on V and 9 bases on J, and the germline ends lie 11 bases apart. Per the germline V gene (reference sequence), SEHNR is the CDR1 and FQNEAQ is the CDR2.

Of note for this clonotype: Its antigen is not yet known. Base qualities are not recorded, but no much larger clone differs from it by a single base.

The TCR beta CDR3 regions were amplified from RNA transcripts. The first round of RT-PCR for the TCR CDR3 was performed with the HTBI primer set and the Qiagen OneStep RT-PCR kit. A second multiplex PCR round built the libraries, followed by size selection and purification. Paired-end sequencing of the libraries was performed with 100 bp reads on an Illumina HiSeq2000. Regarding the original processing steps: SOAPnuke was used to process the raw data, throwing out any read that contained adapters or uncalled bases, had a mean Phred below 15, or lacked an exact constant-primer or identifier match. High-quality paired reads were merged using COPE v1.2.5, and each unique nucleotide sequence was defined as a clonotype. MiTCR v1.1 was used to align the clonotypes against IMGT TRBV, TRBD and TRBJ reference segments. The analysis included only V-J combinations with a frequency above 0.0001, which together covered approximately 99% of the repertoires. The TCS score was defined as F50 (clonal expansion) divided by E x V (chaos), with BLOSUM62-based TCRdist calculated between CDR3 peptides within each V-J. Welch's t-statistics and random forest reduced 500 to 650 V-J features to under 15, which were used in a naive Bayes classifier (R e1071). The Morisita-Horn index was used to measure how similar the thyroid and blood repertoires were. The public reads were reprocessed in TCRdb via fastp at Q25 and MiXCR, keeping in-frame beta chains. A single entry per CDR3 protein holds the most common genes and DNA from its merged rows. These V and J calls originate from TCRdb's pipeline instead of the authors' own analysis. The sample contains around 720,000 distinct CDR3 sequences, around a third of them found a single time. The ten largest clones represent less than 35% of the sample.

The source is a woman aged 40 to 49 with Graves' hyperthyroidism. This chain joins TRBV7-9 to TRBJ1-6; too little of a D gene remains to name it. Sequencing was carried out using blood. The CDR3 corresponds to CASSHPVGSPLHF. The nucleotides are TGTGCCAGCAGCCACCCCGTCGGTTCACCCCTCCACTTT.